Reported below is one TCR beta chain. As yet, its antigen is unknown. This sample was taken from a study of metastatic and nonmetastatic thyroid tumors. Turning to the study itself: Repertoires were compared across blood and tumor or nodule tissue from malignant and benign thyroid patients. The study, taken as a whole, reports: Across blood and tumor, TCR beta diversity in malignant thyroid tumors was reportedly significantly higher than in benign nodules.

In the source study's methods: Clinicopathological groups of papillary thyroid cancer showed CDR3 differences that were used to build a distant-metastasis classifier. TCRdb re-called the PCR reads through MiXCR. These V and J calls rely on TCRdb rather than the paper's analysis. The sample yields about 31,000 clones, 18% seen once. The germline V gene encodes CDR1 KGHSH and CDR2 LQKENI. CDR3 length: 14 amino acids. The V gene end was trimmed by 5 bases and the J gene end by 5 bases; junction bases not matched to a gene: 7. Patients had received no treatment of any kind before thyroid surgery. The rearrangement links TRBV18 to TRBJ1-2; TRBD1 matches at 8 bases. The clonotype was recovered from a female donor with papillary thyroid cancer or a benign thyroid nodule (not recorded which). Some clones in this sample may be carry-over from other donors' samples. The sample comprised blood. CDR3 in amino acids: CASSSRTGKYGYTF. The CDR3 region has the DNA TGTGCCAGCTCATCGCGGACAGGGAAGTATGGCTACACCTTC.